A single sample gave rise to the 22 T cell receptor beta chains below, sequenced in a study of preoperative IRX-2 immunotherapy in early breast cancer. Here immunoSEQ multiplex PCR was the method, and the copy in TCRdb shows in-frame clones only, minus some. The sample shows over 60,000 clones, 94% of them seen only once. This sample's treatment: preoperative locoregional IRX-2 cytokine immunotherapy. Collection of the sample occurred from a patient treated with IRX-2 immunotherapy. The origin of the receptors is a human donor with breast cancer.

The CDR3 DNA follows: TGTGCCAGCAGCCAGGCAGGATCGGTGACCCAGTACTTC. Protein product: CASSQAGSVTQYF. V usage is TRBV4-2 and J usage is TRBJ2-5; D unresolved. The CDR3 runs 13 residues. Trimming shortened V by 3 bases and J by 7 bases, and 12 bases separated the two germline ends. Per the germline V gene, CDR1 is LGHNA and CDR2 is YNFKEQ.

The chain employs TRBV6-4 and TRBJ2-2; D may be TRBD1 or TRBD2 (5 bases each). The CDR3 is 15 amino acids. V was clipped by 6 bases and J by 3 bases, with 14 bases between them. Per the germline V gene, CDR1 is MRHNA and CDR2 is SNTAGT. The CDR3 bases are TGTGCCAGCAGGCGAGGGGATTCCGACACCGGGGAGCTGTTTTTT. Protein sequence: CASRRGDSDTGELFF.

This clone was seen only once. This rearrangement joins TRBV4-3 to TRBJ1-1, with 7 bases fitting TRBD1. From germline, CDR1 is LGHNA and CDR2 YSLEER. This CDR3 spans 16 amino acids. Trimming at V came to 4 bases and at J to 1 base, leaving 9 bases not matched to a gene. The CDR3 DNA reads as TGCGCCAGCAGCCCTCGGGTGGACAGGTCGAACACTGAAGCTTTCTTT. Encoded protein: CASSPRVDRSNTEAFF.

The chain joins TRBV29-1 to TRBJ2-5, with 9 bases fitting TRBD1. The CDR3 is made up of 14 amino acids. V dropped 7 bases and J dropped 4; count of bases not matched to a gene: 10. CDR1 and CDR2 from the germline V gene are SQVTM and ANQGSEA. The DNA of the CDR3 is TGCAGCGCCCAGTTCGGGACAGGGAGAGAGACCCAGTACTTC. As protein: CSAQFGTGRETQYF.

The chain joins TRBV15 to TRBJ1-6; no clear D gene. The CDR3 has 13 residues. Germline assignment: CDR1 LNHNV and CDR2 YYDKDF (reference sequence). Trimming removed 3 bases at V and 7 bases at J, with 7 bases between. CDR3 protein: CATSRRINSPLHF. CDR3 DNA sequence: TGTGCCACCAGCAGGAGAATCAATTCACCCCTCCACTTT.

As for this clone: At one of its ends the junction is not consistent with the germline gene, which may arise from a read error. V and J are TRBV7-8 and TRBJ1-1; tentatively, D is TRBD1 (6 bases). The V gene's germline CDR1 is SGHVS and CDR2 FQNEAQ. The CDR3 is 11 amino acids. The CDR3 nucleotides are TGTGCCAGCAGCTCTAACAGGGTATCTGTCTTT. This gives the protein CASSSNRVSVF.

The genes are TRBV29-1 and TRBJ2-7; 8 nucleotides line up with TRBD1. Trimming cost V 5 bases and J 5 bases; bases outside gene matches: 8. Per germline, CDR1 SQVTM and CDR2 ANQGSEA. This CDR3 is 13 amino acids long. DNA of the CDR3: TGCAGCGTTACCGGCAGGGGGCTCGACGAGCAGTACTTC. As protein: CSVTGRGLDEQYF.

V usage is TRBV4-2 and J usage is TRBJ1-2; no clear D. The length of the CDR3 is 15 residues. V lost 1 base and J 0 bases, leaving 9 bases between the germline ends. Germline V CDR1 and CDR2: LGHNA, YNFKEQ. The CDR3 region is CASSQVSGTNYGYTF. The DNA for the CDR3 is TGTGCCAGCAGCCAAGTTTCAGGTACTAACTATGGCTACACCTTC.

The chain has TRBV15 and TRBJ2-7, with 8 bases matching TRBD1. Germline V gene data show CDR1 as LNHNV and CDR2 as YYDKDF (reference sequence). J lost 2 bases, V lost 2 bases, and 8 bases had no gene match. The CDR3 has 16 residues. In DNA, the CDR3 is TGTGCCACCAGCAGAAGACCTGGGACAGGAACCTACGAGCAGTACTTC. Encoded protein: CATSRRPGTGTYEQYF.

V gene TRBV9 combines with J gene TRBJ2-3, with D possibly being TRBD2 (6 bases). This CDR3 has 14 residues. The V and J ends lost 2 bases and 2 bases respectively, with 9 bases between them. Germline loops: CDR1 SGDLS, CDR2 YYNGEE. The CDR3 region has the DNA TGTGCCAGCAGCGTGGGAGGATACACAGATACGCAGTATTTT. Translation gives CASSVGGYTDTQYF.

The chain uses TRBV5-1 and TRBJ2-2, with unresolved D. Germline values: CDR1 SGHRS, CDR2 YFSETQ. Trimming removed 5 bases at V and 5 bases at J, with 13 bases between. The CDR3 consists of 14 residues. The CDR3 DNA is TGCGCCAGCAGTGCCGCGCGAGTAACCGGGGAGCTGTTTTTT. This encodes CASSAARVTGELFF.

The chain joins TRBV18 to TRBJ1-2; TRBD1 might be the D (5 bases). The CDR3 spans 15 residues. Germline assignment: CDR1 KGHSH and CDR2 LQKENI. Trimming took off 2 bases at V and 6 bases at J, with 16 bases between the two ends. CDR3 region: CASSPSRDRGDGYTF. The CDR3 nucleotides are TGTGCCAGCTCACCAAGTAGGGATCGAGGGGATGGCTACACCTTC.

The V call is TRBV4-2, the J call TRBJ1-4; tentative D call: TRBD1 (6 bases). The V end lost 0 bases, the J end lost 0 bases, and 17 bases lay between the germline ends. Per germline, CDR1 LGHNA and CDR2 YNFKEQ. This CDR3 has 19 residues. CDR3: CASSQDRHRATSTNEKLFF. CDR3 sequence (DNA): TGTGCCAGCAGCCAAGATAGGCACAGGGCAACTTCAACTAATGAAAAACTGTTTTTT.

The chain uses TRBV7-2 and TRBJ2-5; perhaps TRBD2 as D (6 bases). The CDR3 is 14 amino acids. Germline assignment: CDR1 SGHTA and CDR2 FQGNSA. Trimming removed 5 bases from V and 6 bases from J, with 16 bases in between. The CDR3 DNA reads as TGTGCCAGCAGCCAAACGGGAGACGCAAAGACCCAGTACTTC. It encodes CASSQTGDAKTQYF.

The chain recombines TRBV5-8 with TRBJ1-1; weak D call: TRBD1 (5 bases). The CDR3 length is 17 residues. CDR1 is SGHTS and CDR2 is YDEGEE in the germline V gene. V was shortened by 6 bases and J by 0 bases, with 21 bases between the two germline ends. The CDR3 reads CASIPGGGREVNTEAFF. In DNA, the CDR3 is TGTGCCAGCATTCCGGGGGGGGGACGGGAGGTGAACACTGAAGCTTTCTTT.

This clone was recorded only once. The chain combines TRBV19 with TRBJ2-5; the D gene could be TRBD1 or TRBD2 (6 bases each). Germline V CDR1 and CDR2: LNHDA, SQIVND (reference sequence). This CDR3 has 14 residues. Trimming cost V 6 bases and J 7 bases, with 18 bases left between them. The CDR3 loop is CASRGGASSLTQYF. As DNA, the CDR3 is TGTGCCAGTAGGGGGGGCGCCAGTTCTCTGACCCAGTACTTC.

The CDR3 here is CASSYGSLLGEAFF. CDR3 in DNA: TGTGCCAGCAGTTACGGATCCCTCCTTGGTGAAGCTTTCTTT. The chain joins TRBV6-6 to TRBJ1-1, with unresolved D. This CDR3 has 14 amino acids. CDR1 and CDR2 from the germline V gene are MNHNY and SVGAGI (reference sequence). V was shortened by 2 bases and J by 7 bases, with 14 bases between the two germline ends.

The chain employs TRBV5-8 and TRBJ1-3; D possibly corresponds to TRBD1 (5 bases). In germline, CDR1 is SGHTS, CDR2 YDEGEE. Trimming shortened V by 2 bases and J by 2 bases, and 11 bases separated the two germline ends. This CDR3 spans 15 amino acids. The DNA for the CDR3 is TGTGCCAGCAGCTTCGGCAGGGACCCTGGAAACACCATATATTTT. Residues: CASSFGRDPGNTIYF. Combining the CDR3 with reference TRBV5-8 and TRBJ1-3 gives the whole variable domain EAGVTQSPTHLIKTRGQQATLRCSPISGHTSVYWYQQALGLGLQFLLWYDEGEERNRGNFPPRFSGRQFPNYSSELNVNALELEDSALYLCASSFGRDPGNTIYFGEGSWLTVV.

CDR3 residues: CASSWSKFPFHEQYF. Written as DNA, the CDR3 is TGTGCCAGCAGCTGGTCAAAGTTCCCATTCCACGAGCAGTACTTC. The chain is built from TRBV7-9 and TRBJ2-7; D ambiguous. The CDR3 is made up of 15 amino acids. Trimming cost V 4 bases and J 5 bases, with 18 bases left between them. Germline lookup yields CDR1 SEHNR and CDR2 FQNEAQ (reference sequence). Using reference TRBV7-9 and TRBJ2-7 for the parts outside the CDR3, the full variable domain is DTGVSQNPRHKITKRGQNVTFRCDPISEHNRLYWYRQTLGQGPEFLTYFQNEAQLEKSRLLSDRFSAERPKGSFSTLEIQRTEQGDSAMYLCASSWSKFPFHEQYFGPGTRLTVT.

This clone was seen a single time. This rearrangement joins TRBV29-1 to TRBJ2-5; D might be TRBD1 or TRBD2, each matching 6 bases. This CDR3 comprises 12 residues. V shed 7 bases and J shed 4 bases, with 13 bases lying between them. Germline V gene lookup returns CDR1 SQVTM and CDR2 ANQGSEA. This CDR3 is CSGRGAGETQYF. CDR3 nucleotide sequence: TGCAGCGGTAGGGGGGCGGGAGAGACCCAGTACTTC.

This clone was observed a handful of times. The chain has TRBV6-5 and TRBJ2-3; D might be TRBD1 (5 bases). Germline lookup yields CDR1 MNHEY and CDR2 SVGAGI. V lost 3 bases and J 4 bases, leaving 14 bases between the germline ends. This CDR3 contains 15 residues. In DNA form, the CDR3 reads TGTGCCAGCAGTTATCAGGGCTTTCTATCAGATACGCAGTATTTT. Its protein product is CASSYQGFLSDTQYF.

The chain carries TRBV28 and TRBJ1-5, with D perhaps matching TRBD1 (6 bases). The CDR3 sequence is 14 residues long. CDR1 MDHEN and CDR2 SYDVKM come from the germline V gene. V was pared by 2 bases and J by 6 bases, with 11 bases between. The CDR3 sequence is CASSLGGVGQPQHF. CDR3 bases: TGTGCCAGCAGTTTAGGGGGCGTAGGTCAGCCCCAGCATTTT.